This section outlines one T cell receptor (beta chain) sequence together with its context. The target of this receptor is not known. No much larger clonotype is one base removed from it; base qualities were not supplied. This sample stems from a study of cytomegalovirus exposure and HLA in healthy donors (dated by TCRdb to about 2017). For context, the study as a whole: An earlier analysis of some 550 of the donors reported 250 to 350 Gb of sequence data and some 100 million unique TCR beta sequences from some 180 million T cells. An early release covering 550 to 700 HLA-typed donors comprised 250 to 350 gigabases of sequencing data and 85 million to 100 million unique TCR sequences. Of the 350 to 400 genotyped donors, 65% to 90% fell in the genetic ancestry cluster associated with self-reported Caucasian donors. The study aimed to test whether cataloging public T cell receptors could reveal signatures of past pathogen exposure. The study used immunosequencing to profile the T cell repertoires of 600 to 850 subjects and linked those repertoires to cytomegalovirus serostatus. A separate validation cohort of over a hundred different subjects was used in addition to the roughly 670-subject first cohort. High-throughput TCR immunosequencing, statistical association of individual TCRs with disease status, and machine learning were combined to predict cytomegalovirus infection status. In a later analysis, previously published TCR beta repertoires from some 640 donors were re-analyzed and high-resolution HLA genotyping was added so that TCR occurrence patterns could be studied. Rather than using new phenotypic data, the later analysis identified candidate immune exposures from TCR beta sequences and from how often those sequences occurred across donors. In an earlier analysis of about 590 of the donors, high-throughput TCR beta sequencing was used to judge whether each TCR beta V gene segment behaved as functional or pseudogenic. Alongside the repertoire data, information on donor age, sex, ethnicity and CMV serostatus was compiled. A later genetic analysis used genome-wide SNP genotypes for about 65% of the 666 donors, treating that subset as a discovery cohort. All discovery cohort repertoires had been generated using a single sequencing platform. Both class I and class II loci were covered by HLA typing, at four-digit resolution. The number of typed donors differed by locus: about 620-640 for A, B, C, DRB1 and DQB1; approximately 520 for DQA1; around 610 for DPA1; and around 470 for DPB1. Four to six DR-DQ haplotypes were handled as single units for association and clustering because linkage in the cohort was strong. Among 300 to 450 genotyped donors of the cohort, an average of approximately 240,000 unique TCR beta nucleotide sequences were sequenced per donor, about a sixth of them non-productive.

The library relied on the immunoSEQ multiplex PCR assay. The multiplex PCR relied on a mix of 60 forward primers for TCR Vbeta segments and 13 reverse primers for TCR Jbeta segments. The CDR3 region of rearranged TCR beta genes was amplified from genomic DNA with a multiplex PCR assay. On the Illumina HiSeq System, the amplified TCR beta libraries were sequenced as 87-base-pair reads. The published analysis was carried out like this. Across the roughly 700 repertoires, a later analysis counted about 81 million unique TCR beta chains, approximately 10 million of which were shared by at least two donors. A nearest-neighbor algorithm error-corrected the raw reads and collapsed the reads into unique sequences, merging closely related sequences to remove PCR and sequencing errors. To assign V, D and J gene segments, CDR3 sequences were aligned to IMGT reference sequences. For a sequence to be retained, a match of at least six nucleotides to both a V gene segment and a J gene segment was required. A rearrangement counted as productive if the CDR3 had no stop codons and remained in frame with V and J, and every other rearrangement counted as non-productive. CDR3 was defined by IMGT convention, running from the second conserved V-encoded cysteine to the conserved J-encoded phenylalanine. The earlier analysis of about 500 of the donors excluded sequences that lacked an unambiguous match to a single V gene segment. An earlier analysis of 550 to 650 of the donors classified V segments as functional when productive rearrangements were above 56.7% and as segregating when the standard deviation between donors was above 5%. A statistical classification framework was built to diagnose cytomegalovirus status from the catalog of TCR beta chain sequences. V and J gene assignment, in a later analysis, came from comparing TCR nucleotide sequences with IMGT/GENE-DB human TR gene sequences. A later analysis assigned CDR3 sequences and most-parsimonious VDJ recombination scenarios with the TCRdist pipeline. In a later analysis, each TCR beta chain was defined by its CDR3 amino acid sequence together with its V-gene family, and reads without a unique V-gene family were excluded. As a way to deal with suspected cross-contamination and a sequencing artifact, a later analysis dropped 450 to 700 nucleotide sequences that were highly shared and had low generation probability. In a later analysis, a clonal expansion index was calculated for each public chain from normalized within-repertoire ranks of inferred template counts. In a later analysis, generation probabilities were computed with a VDJ recombination model fitted to out-of-frame rearrangements, and the resulting probabilities were checked against IGoR. Hypergeometric tests were used in a later analysis to score TCR-TCR, TCR-HLA and TCR-CMV co-occurrence, with a repertoire-size bias correction applied to the TCR pairs. To estimate false discovery rates, a later analysis permuted the HLA or CMV assignments 20 times. In a later analysis, co-occurring TCRs were grouped using DBSCAN, with TCRdist sequence similarity added in when clustering inside HLA-allele-positive subsets. Repertoires with fewer than 30,000 or more than 120,000 public chains were left out of co-occurrence clustering, as were about five repertoires with anomalous nucleotide sharing. Drawn from immuneACCESS, this table holds only the in-frame rearrangements with V and J called that TCRdb kept. Clones are partly lost; checked studies trace under half to an unresolved V gene and leave the rest unexplained. D and trimming come from the DNA, and the V and J calls and clone size come from that table. Within this sample are around 130,000 clones, with roughly four fifths of them counted one time only. The ten largest clones represent over 0.8% of the sample.

For CDR1 and CDR2, the germline V gene (reference sequence) lists DFQATT and SNEGSKA. The CDR3 has 11 amino acids, counting the end cysteine and phenylalanine. The DNA shown is the 33-base CDR3, in frame from base 1. Trimming takes 5 bases from V and 9 bases from J, and the germline ends sit 11 bases apart. The cohort was made up of approximately 670 healthy bone marrow donors. Cohort members were all nominally healthy when sampled, although unrecorded immune exposures were likely present. The donor was CMV seronegative and belonged to the group of around 400 seronegative cohort members. Every donor gave a peripheral blood sample, and the peripheral blood mononuclear cells from that sample were used for TCR beta sequencing. The Qiagen DNeasy Blood Extraction Kit was used to extract genomic DNA from the blood cell samples. Results and caveats for the whole study, not just this receptor: A later genetic analysis associated a missense DCLRE1C variant with V-gene and J-gene trimming of TCR beta chains, and an independent cohort replicated the association. Linkage disequilibrium might explain the correlated functional status among segregating V segments, but an unknown experimental factor could not be ruled out. Specific HLA alleles were associated with roughly 17,000 TCR beta sequences at a false discovery rate of 0.05 in a later analysis. Because HLA typing was unavailable for some donors at each locus, only the typed subset was used in association tests. In vitro tests confirmed that a few of the cytomegalovirus-associated TCR beta chains recognize cytomegalovirus antigens. According to a later analysis, parvovirus B19, influenza, CMV and Epstein-Barr virus appeared linked to several top co-occurrence clusters. Because the 87-base-pair reads could not distinguish some IMGT-functional V segments, including TRBV6-2 and TRBV6-3, those segments were excluded. This cohort had only TCR beta chains sequenced, and the lack of alpha or paired-chain data limited which features could be detected. A later analysis found that HLA-associated TCR beta chains were more clonally expanded and had lower generation probabilities than equally common non-associated chains. Presence/absence analyses assumed roughly uniform sequencing depth across donors, an assumption that may not hold. Most CMV-associated TCR beta chains appeared to be HLA-restricted in a later analysis, and the HLA associations seemed to be driven largely by CMV exposure. In an earlier analysis of 587 of the donors, most TCR beta V segments appeared in productive rearrangements about 90% or about 30% of the time, broadly matching IMGT annotations. According to a later analysis, TCR association rates differed among HLA loci, with DRB1 alleles showing the most associated TCRs and HLA-C alleles showing the fewest. Across donors, most TCR sequences were observed very rarely, whereas some public TCRs were present in many individuals. A further reported finding was that TCR beta sequences accurately predicted the HLA-A and HLA-B alleles for most subjects in the first cohort. CMV serostatus was the only immune exposure information available for the cohort. Because counts were too low, fewer than 20 rarely observed V segments, including chromosome 9 orphons, were excluded from the earlier analysis of around 640 of the donors. The study gave a list of under 200 TCR beta chains associated with cytomegalovirus. When HLA alleles, especially DR and DQ, strongly co-occurred, attributing TCR associations to individual alleles was difficult. The authors suggested that the approach could potentially be extended to other disease states and immunological phenotypes. Compared with the 666-donor mean, donors in an Asian-associated ancestry cluster had fewer N-insertions in productive TCRs, according to a later genetic analysis. The classifier was reported to diagnose cytomegalovirus status with high specificity and sensitivity in both the original and validation cohorts. A cluster of highly shared sequence variants was judged likely to represent a technical artifact of the sequencing pipeline.

The TCR comes from a woman in her sixties in good health and CMV-seronegative. Sequenced input: PBMCs. The sequence links TRBV20-1 to TRBJ2-1; the D gene is perhaps TRBD2, from 5 matching bases. DNA sequence: TGCAGTGCTGTACTAGACCCTGAGCAGTTCTTC. It is translated as CSAVLDPEQFF.